Listed below are T cell receptor beta chains from one sample, sequenced in a study of naive and memory T cell subsets. MiXCR was run by TCRdb on the 5' RACE reads, yielding one entry per CDR3 protein. The sample lists tens of thousands of distinct CDR3 sequences; approximately 7.2% were seen once. Receptor source: a male donor in good health. The CDR3 runs from the conserved cysteine through the conserved F or W.

TRBV20-1	TRBJ2-1	CSAREFPGGYNEQFF
TRBV5-1	TRBJ1-1	CASSLEEGSVLAAFF
TRBV29-1	TRBJ1-1	CSVRTELAMNTEAFF
TRBV6-1	TRBJ1-5	CASSEARAQPQHF
TRBV5-6	TRBJ2-5	CASSLGGVVGADQETQYF
TRBV6-1	TRBJ2-7	CASAEYPPYEQYF
TRBV12-3/TRBV12-4	TRBJ2-1	CASSPLAGGLIYNEQFF
TRBV19	TRBJ2-1	CASRSEGEQGGGEQFF
TRBV6-1	TRBJ1-2	CASRSDGNYGYTF
TRBV7-2	TRBJ2-3	CASSFGASADTQYF
TRBV20-1	TRBJ2-3	CSARPEGTDTQYF
TRBV12-3/TRBV12-4	TRBJ2-7	CASRLGLATYEQYF
TRBV19	TRBJ2-2	CASSIIAGGPGGELFF
TRBV20-1	TRBJ2-5	CSAQEGTETETQYF
TRBV10-3	TRBJ2-1	CAIKGSDNEQFF
TRBV20-1	TRBJ2-7	CSATKEGQGADYEQYF
TRBV7-9	TRBJ2-7	CASSSALRDEQYF
TRBV29-1	TRBJ2-1	CSVDGGWDEQFF
TRBV19	TRBJ2-7	CASSIRTGNSYEQYF
TRBV6-5	TRBJ2-2	CASSSLFVRENTGELFF
TRBV11-1	TRBJ2-3	CASRRRFSEDTDTQYF
TRBV20-1	TRBJ2-7	CSASLFYEQYF
TRBV28	TRBJ2-2	CASSGDRVNTGELFF
TRBV6-1	TRBJ2-1	CASSRSGGPPYNEQFF
TRBV20-1	TRBJ2-4	CSAPLGGSILPLAKNIQYF